This TCR beta chain was found in a study of blood T cell repertoires in COVID-19. Study-wide context: Samples taken during acute and convalescent COVID-19 were collected in the United States, Italy and Spain. PBMCs, B-cell-depleted T cells, or T cells were the source of the cDNA or gDNA that made up the material.

The count of this clone is one. The Seattle patients joined while their infection was active and were tracked longitudinally afterward. Trimming shortened V by 1 base and J by 1 base, and 8 bases separated the two germline ends. The CDR3 covers 14 residues. Germline V CDR1 and CDR2: LGHNA, YNFKEQ. Sequenced by immunoSEQ multiplex PCR; TCRdb stores in-frame clones only, minus some. The table includes 200,000 to 300,000 clones, around nine tenths detected once. This chain joins TRBV4-2 and TRBJ2-7; D is undetermined. The clonotype was recovered from a woman aged 55-70 years with COVID-19, enrolled during active disease. The specimen sequenced was peripheral blood. The CDR3 here is CASSQVTGSYEQYF. The CDR3 region has the DNA TGTGCCAGCAGCCAAGTTACGGGTTCCTACGAGCAGTACTTC.